This T cell receptor (beta chain) was profiled in a study of metastatic and nonmetastatic thyroid tumors. All patients were untreated before thyroid surgery. TCRdb recomputed clones from the PCR reads via MiXCR. The table shows approximately 90,000 clones, with around 9.1% occurring only once. This clone came up many times. Between the trimmed V and J ends, which lost 3 bases and 2 bases, there was a span of 10 bases. The CDR3 contains 14 residues. The sequenced material came from blood. The chain couples TRBV12-3 or TRBV12-4 to TRBJ1-2; D unresolved. The receptor comes from a female donor with papillary thyroid cancer or a benign thyroid nodule (not recorded which). Some clones in this sample may be carry-over from other donors' samples. CDR3 region: CASSFRSVNYGYTF. DNA for the CDR3: TGTGCCAGCAGTTTCCGCTCAGTCAACTATGGCTACACCTTC.